A selection of T cell receptor beta chains follows, all from one sample in a study of blood T cell repertoires in COVID-19. Assay used: immunoSEQ multiplex PCR; TCRdb lists only in-frame clones, some missing. The sample lists 150,000 to 200,000 clones; roughly 86% were seen once. The specimen sequenced was peripheral blood. All receptors derive from a man between 65 and 79 years old with acute or convalescent COVID-19. CDR3s leave out the opening cysteine and the closing phenylalanine or tryptophan.

>TRBJ2-7|14|TRBV27
ASSSRQGAFSYEQY
>TRBJ2-7|14|TRBV7-3
ASSRALAGVGAEQY
>TRBJ2-1|14|TRBV3-1/TRBV3-2
ASSQDWRGPNNEQF
>TRBJ2-3|16|TRBV10-3
AISEGRELSWSTDTQY
>TRBJ2-2|14|TRBV7-7
ASSPRTSLNTGELF
>TRBJ2-7|13|TRBV28
ASSFGLDSLYEQY
>TRBJ2-7|11|TRBV5-1
ASSLGQGGEQY
>TRBJ1-1|11|TRBV18
ASSPPMPGEAF
>TRBJ1-1|11|TRBV12-3/TRBV12-4
ASTAQAHFKAF
>TRBJ2-3|12|TRBV28
ASLTNDGTDTQY
>TRBJ1-6|12|TRBV6-5
ASTPTPTYSPLH
>TRBJ1-5|15|TRBV7-8
ASSPSRDRGPKQPQH
>TRBJ2-7|11|TRBV2
ASRRTGSHEQY
>TRBJ1-2|11|TRBV7-8
ASSSREEYGYT
>TRBJ2-7|13|TRBV6-1
ASSEVQRGPYEQY
>TRBJ2-1|19|TRBV30
ASTTGAGTSGTPISYNEQF
>TRBJ1-4|13|TRBV28
ASTRPKGASEKLF
>TRBJ2-1|13|TRBV5-1
ASSPIAGAYNEQF
>TRBJ2-7|13|TRBV6-2/TRBV6-3
ASSYPTEVTYEQY
>TRBJ1-3|9|TRBV30
AWTSRNTIY
>TRBJ2-5|13|TRBV14
ASSHKRGDQETQY
>TRBJ1-6|11|TRBV2
ASHGDYNSPLH
>TRBJ2-3|14|TRBV28
ASIASTGDSTDTQY
>TRBJ1-5|11|TRBV2
ASSVQGRWPQH
>TRBJ2-3|16|TRBV6-6
ASSPPGLAGGSTDTQY
>TRBJ1-2|12|TRBV7-9
ASSLSSAVSGYT
>TRBJ2-2|12|TRBV21-1
ASSKETETGELF
>TRBJ2-7|12|TRBV11-2
ASSFGGRTYEQY
>TRBJ2-4|17|TRBV7-8
ASSLATSGSSTGGNIQY
>TRBJ2-2|13|TRBV5-1
ASSFGQGETGELF
>TRBJ2-7|12|TRBV6-5
ASSYYGTAYEQY
>TRBJ2-3|15|TRBV3-1/TRBV3-2
ASSQGGLAGVADTQY
>TRBJ2-1|11|TRBV4-1
ASSQDPAGEQF
>TRBJ2-7|12|TRBV9
ASSVASQSYEQY
>TRBJ1-5|15|TRBV19
ASRDRESGYSNQPQH
>TRBJ2-3|13|TRBV6-5
ASTFSGVGTDTQY
>TRBJ2-3|13|TRBV11-2
ASSRRWGGTDTQY
>TRBJ2-2|16|TRBV5-1
ASSLAPGGPRGTGELF
>TRBJ1-5|12|TRBV7-3
ASSAWTGGQPQH
>TRBJ1-2|11|TRBV5-5
ASSPGQSYGYT